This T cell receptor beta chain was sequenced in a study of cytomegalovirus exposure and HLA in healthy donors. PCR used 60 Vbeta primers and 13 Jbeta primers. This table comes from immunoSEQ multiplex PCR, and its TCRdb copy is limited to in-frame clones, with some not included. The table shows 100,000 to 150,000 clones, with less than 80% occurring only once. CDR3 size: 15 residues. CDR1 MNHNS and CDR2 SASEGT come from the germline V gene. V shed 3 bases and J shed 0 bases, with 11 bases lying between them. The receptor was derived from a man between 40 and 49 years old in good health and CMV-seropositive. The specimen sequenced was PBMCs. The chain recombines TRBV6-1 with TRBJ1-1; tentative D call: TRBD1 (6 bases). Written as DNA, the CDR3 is TGTGCCAGCAGTGAGATGACAGGTGTGAACACTGAAGCTTTCTTT. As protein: CASSEMTGVNTEAFF.